This record concerns one T cell receptor (beta chain) sequence. Its antigen is not known. This sample is part of a study of T-cell reconstitution after alpha-beta-depleted transplantation in children. Unique molecular identifiers were incorporated when the TCRbeta library was constructed. TCRdb re-derived calls from the PCR reads in MiXCR, one entry per CDR3 protein. The sample lists approximately 210,000 distinct CDR3 sequences, approximately 15% occurring once. Study-level findings and limits: T-cell numbers and diversity one year post-transplant derived largely from freshly generated T cells. Expanded clones from the graft, numbering several hundred, reportedly supplied alpha-beta T cells about two months after transplant. Elevated TCRbeta diversity at day 60 was traced, in some patients, to surviving recipient T cells and thymic progenitors.

The TCR sequence derives from a male patient aged 2 to 9 who had a stem cell transplant for acute lymphoblastic leukemia, so the T cells may come from the graft donor. This specimen consisted of PBMCs, mostly from graft donor cells, obtained 360 days after TCRalphabeta/CD19-depleted stem cell transplant.

Here the CDR3 reads CASSVRVNTEAFF. Written as DNA, the CDR3 is TGTGCCAGCAGCGTACGGGTGAACACTGAAGCTTTCTTT. The genes are TRBV11-2 and TRBJ1-1, with D hard to call. The V end lost 5 bases, the J end lost 0 bases, and 7 bases lay between the germline ends. Germline V gene lookup returns CDR1 SGHAT and CDR2 FQNNGV. The CDR3 has 13 residues.